One sample yielded the 4 T cell receptor beta chains listed below, sequenced in a study of shared clonotypes between healthy human individuals. The assay was immunoSEQ multiplex PCR, and TCRdb's table has in-frame clones only and misses some. The table records 400,000 to 600,000 clones, about 96% of them present only once. Sequencing was carried out using naive CD4+ T cells sorted from blood. Subset here: CD45RA+ positively selected. These receptors were taken from a woman in her twenties or thirties in good health.

V gene TRBV2 combines with J gene TRBJ2-7; the match to TRBD1 covers 8 bases. Germline lookup yields CDR1 SNHLY and CDR2 FYNNEI. CDR3 length equals 13 residues. V was clipped by 8 bases and J by 3 bases; unmatched bases: 6. Here the CDR3 reads CASAGTGHYEQYF. Written as DNA, the CDR3 is TGTGCCAGCGCCGGGACAGGACACTACGAGCAGTACTTC.

The chain recombines TRBV11-3 with TRBJ1-1; 9 positions agree with TRBD1. The CDR3 covers 13 residues. Germline V gene data show CDR1 as SGHNT and CDR2 as YENEEA. V dropped 0 bases and J dropped 11; count of bases not matched to a gene: 4. The chain's CDR3 is CASSLESGQGAFF. In nucleotides, the CDR3 is TGTGCCAGCAGCTTAGAGTCCGGACAGGGGGCTTTCTTT. Supplemented by reference TRBV11-3 and TRBJ1-1, the full variable domain reads EAGVVQSPRYKIIEKKQPVAFWCNPISGHNTLYWYLQNLGQGPELLIRYENEEAVDDSQLPKDRFSAERLKGVDSTLKIQPAELGDSAVYLCASSLESGQGAFFGQGTRLTVV.

This clone was seen a single time. This sequence joins TRBV9 and TRBJ2-7; TRBD1 is a possible D gene (5 bases). CDR1 and CDR2 (germline): SGDLS, YYNGEE. The CDR3 is 15 residues long. V was cut by 2 bases and J by 2 bases, with 14 bases left in between. CDR3 nucleotide sequence: TGTGCCAGCAGCGTGGGGCCGCAGCTCACCTACGAGCAGTACTTC. As protein: CASSVGPQLTYEQYF.

The V call is TRBV18, the J call TRBJ2-1; perhaps TRBD2 as D (6 bases). The V end was cut by 7 bases, the J end by 10 bases, with 17 bases between. CDR3 size: 13 residues. The germline CDR1 and CDR2 sequences are KGHSH and LQKENI. The CDR3 protein is CASFRSGGEEQFF. The CDR3 nucleotides read TGTGCCAGCTTTCGGTCCGGGGGAGAGGAGCAGTTCTTC.